These 17 T cell receptor beta chains were sequenced from one sample in a study of low-dose radiotherapy and immunotherapy resistance in tumors. Alpha and beta chains were covered, as first-strand cDNA relied on TRAV- and TRBV-specific primers. Amplification of TCRs used a constant-region primer and V-primer adapter for 20 PCR cycles. One entry per CDR3 protein, called by TCRdb with MiXCR from the reads. The repertoire holds 16,000 or so distinct CDR3 sequences, with roughly 70% as singletons. The source of these receptors is a human donor with advanced metastatic prostate, ovarian, gallbladder or colorectal cancer (not recorded which). This table probably holds off-target reads from a library built for another chain.

The CDR3 coding sequence is TGCGCCAGCAGCTTGGCGGCGGGAGTGGGCTATGAGCAGTTCTTC. Translating it yields CASSLAAGVGYEQFF. V is TRBV5-1 and J is TRBJ2-1; 7 positions match TRBD2. V lost 0 bases to trimming and J lost 8 bases; unmatched junction nucleotides: 8. CDR3 length equals 15 residues. Germline CDR1 reads SGHRS; CDR2 reads YFSETQ. Full variable domain (remainder filled in from reference TRBV5-1 and TRBJ2-1): KAGVTQTPRYLIKTRGQQVTLSCSPISGHRSVSWYQQTPGQGLQFLFEYFSETQRNKGNFPGRFSGRQFSNSRSEMNVSTLELGDSALYLCASSLAAGVGYEQFFGPGTRLTVL.

V and J are TRBV19 and TRBJ2-2; perhaps TRBD1 as D (6 bases). Germline CDR1 and CDR2: LNHDA and SQIVND (reference sequence). The CDR3 runs to 15 residues. Trimming took off 6 bases at V and 2 bases at J, with 13 bases between the two ends. CDR3 in amino acids: CASSGQQINTGELFF. In DNA, the CDR3 is TGTGCCAGTAGCGGACAGCAAATTAACACCGGGGAGCTGTTTTTT.

The chain uses TRBV11-2 and TRBJ2-7; tentatively, D is TRBD2 (5 bases). CDR1 and CDR2 from the germline V gene are SGHAT and FQNNGV. This CDR3 spans 15 amino acids. V dropped 6 bases and J dropped 3 bases, with 18 bases sitting between them. The CDR3 bases are TGTGCCAGCAGACCCACTAGGGCCAAGTTCTACGAGCAGTACTTC. Translated, it gives CASRPTRAKFYEQYF.

This clonotype has only a few counts. This sequence joins TRBV24-1 and TRBJ1-1; D is perhaps TRBD1 (6 bases). Germline V gene lookup returns CDR1 KGHDR and CDR2 SFDVKD. The CDR3 loop spans 13 amino acids. V gave up 5 bases and J gave up 5 bases, with 11 bases separating them. The CDR3 loop is CATSGSGATEAFF. CDR3 coding DNA: TGTGCCACCAGTGGGTCGGGGGCTACTGAAGCTTTCTTT.

The chain employs TRBV12-3 or TRBV12-4 and TRBJ2-5, with no clear D. The length of the CDR3 is 12 residues. Trimming removed 4 bases at V and 5 bases at J, with 8 bases between. This chain's CDR3 is CASSSPTETQYF. The CDR3 DNA reads as TGTGCCAGCAGTTCGCCGACGGAGACCCAGTACTTC.

V is TRBV7-6 and J is TRBJ1-5, with D hard to call. Germline assignment: CDR1 SGHVS and CDR2 FNYEAQ. CDR3 size: 12 residues. Trimming shortened V by 8 bases and J by 4 bases, and 9 bases separated the two germline ends. DNA for the CDR3: TGTGCCAGCGGAGACGGAAATCAGCCCCAGCATTTT. Protein: CASGDGNQPQHF.

This chain uses TRBV4-1 with TRBJ2-7; 10 bases line up with TRBD1. Germline CDR1 and CDR2: MGHRA and YSYEKL. Trimming at V came to 5 bases and at J to 4 bases, leaving 8 bases not matched to a gene. This CDR3 spans 15 amino acids. CDR3 protein: CASSYSGTGEYEQYF. In nucleotides, the CDR3 is TGCGCCAGCAGCTATTCCGGGACAGGGGAGTACGAGCAGTACTTC.

This clonotype showed up just a few times. The rearrangement uses TRBV29-1 and TRBJ1-1, with a possible D match to TRBD1 (6 bases). V lost 5 bases and J lost 1, with 8 bases in between. This CDR3 comprises 12 residues. Germline assignment: CDR1 SQVTM and CDR2 ANQGSEA. In DNA form, the CDR3 reads TGCAGCGTTTCAGGGGCGAACACTGAAGCTTTCTTT. This encodes CSVSGANTEAFF.

The chain employs TRBV28 and TRBJ2-2; D gene ambiguous. CDR3 size: 15 residues. V lost 2 bases, J lost 0 bases, and 7 bases lay in between. The germline V gene encodes CDR1 MDHEN and CDR2 SYDVKM. The CDR3 is CASSLGISNTGELFF. Here the CDR3 DNA reads TGTGCCAGCAGTTTAGGTATTTCGAACACCGGGGAGCTGTTTTTT.

This chain joins TRBV14 and TRBJ1-1; TRBD1 is a possible D gene (5 bases). The CDR3 loop spans 14 amino acids. Germline V gene lookup returns CDR1 SGHDN and CDR2 FVKESK. Trimming pared 4 bases from V and 1 base from J, leaving 10 bases between. The CDR3: CASSPLRGNTEAFF. For the CDR3, the DNA is TGTGCCAGCAGCCCACTAAGGGGGAACACTGAAGCTTTCTTT.

This chain joins TRBV6-2 or TRBV6-3 and TRBJ2-7; D possibly corresponds to TRBD2 (6 bases). Germline V lookup: CDR1 MNHEY, CDR2 SVGEGT. The V end was cut by 5 bases, the J end by 6 bases, with 29 bases between. This CDR3 is 18 amino acids long. CDR3 nucleotides: TGTGCCAGCAGTGAATGGTTTCCGGGGGTAGGGACCAGGGTCGAGCAGTACTTC. The encoded protein is CASSEWFPGVGTRVEQYF.

The genes are TRBV28 and TRBJ2-7, with 7 positions matching TRBD2. The CDR3 length is 13 residues. Germline V lookup: CDR1 MDHEN, CDR2 SYDVKM. The trim removed 7 bases at V and 3 bases at J, leaving 6 bases unmatched. For the CDR3, the DNA is TGTGCCAGCACAATGGGGGGGAACTACGAGCAGTACTTC. Translating gives CASTMGGNYEQYF. The whole variable domain, filled in from reference TRBV28 and TRBJ2-7, reads DVKVTQSSRYLVKRTGEKVFLECVQDMDHENMFWYRQDPGLGLRLIYFSYDVKMKEKGDIPEGYSVSREKKERFSLILESASTNQTSMYLCASTMGGNYEQYFGPGTRLTVT.

The count of this clonotype is one. J is TRBJ2-1 and V is TRBV24-1; D is perhaps TRBD2 (6 bases). The CDR3 totals 15 residues. CDR1 is KGHDR, CDR2 SFDVKD, per germline. Trimming cost V 3 bases and J 3 bases, with 11 bases left between them. Here the CDR3 reads CATSDVGGVYNEQFF. The CDR3 DNA sequence: TGTGCCACCAGTGATGTGGGGGGAGTCTACAATGAGCAGTTCTTC.

V usage is TRBV6-6 and J usage is TRBJ2-3, with D unclear. Germline V gene lookup returns CDR1 MNHNY and CDR2 SVGAGI (reference sequence). The V and J ends lost 4 bases and 1 base respectively, with 9 bases between them. The CDR3 extends over 14 amino acids. Here the CDR3 DNA reads TGTGCCAGCAGTTTCATCCGGGGCACAGATACGCAGTATTTT. It encodes CASSFIRGTDTQYF.

This clonotype has just a few counts. J is TRBJ2-7 and V is TRBV5-1; TRBD1 aligns across 8 bases. Germline CDR1 SGHRS, CDR2 YFSETQ. The CDR3 loop spans 14 amino acids. V was pared by 3 bases and J by 2 bases, with 4 bases of the junction left unmatched. The CDR3 region has the DNA TGCGCCAGCAGCTGGACAGGGAAACCCTACGAGCAGTACTTC. This gives the protein CASSWTGKPYEQYF.

This clonotype was picked up one time. The chain combines TRBV9 with TRBJ2-7; D is uncertain. V gave up 4 bases and J gave up 2 bases, with 13 bases separating them. Looked up from germline, CDR1 is SGDLS and CDR2 is YYNGEE. The CDR3 has 14 residues. CDR3 loop: CASSPDLGPYEQYF. For the CDR3, the DNA is TGTGCCAGCAGCCCTGATCTCGGCCCCTACGAGCAGTACTTC.

The chain uses TRBV7-6 and TRBJ2-1, with 7 bases that match TRBD2. This CDR3 contains 15 residues. V lost 6 bases to trimming and J lost 6 bases; unmatched junction nucleotides: 11. Germline CDR1 SGHVS, CDR2 FNYEAQ. The CDR3 loop is CASSIAGRVSNEQFF. CDR3 DNA: TGTGCCAGCAGTATTGCGGGGAGGGTAAGCAATGAGCAGTTCTTC.